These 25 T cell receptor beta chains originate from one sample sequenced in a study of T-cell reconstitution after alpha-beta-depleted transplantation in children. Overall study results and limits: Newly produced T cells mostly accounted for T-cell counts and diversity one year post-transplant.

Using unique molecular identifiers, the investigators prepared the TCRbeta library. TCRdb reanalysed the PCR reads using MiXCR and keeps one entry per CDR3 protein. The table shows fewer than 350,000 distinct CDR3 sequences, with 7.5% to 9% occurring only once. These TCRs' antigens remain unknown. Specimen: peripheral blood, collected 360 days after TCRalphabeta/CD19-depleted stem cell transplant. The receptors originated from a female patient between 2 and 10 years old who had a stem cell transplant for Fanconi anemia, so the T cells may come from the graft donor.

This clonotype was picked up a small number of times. The CDR3 is CSARAGLATSASTDTQYF. CDR3 DNA sequence: TGCAGTGCTAGAGCGGGACTAGCGACAAGTGCTAGCACAGATACGCAGTATTTT. This chain connects TRBV20-1 to TRBJ2-3, with TRBD2 matching over 10 bases. This CDR3 region has 18 residues. Germline values: CDR1 DFQATT, CDR2 SNEGSKA (reference sequence). After removal of 1 base from V and 0 bases from J, the junction contained 10 bases not matched to a gene.

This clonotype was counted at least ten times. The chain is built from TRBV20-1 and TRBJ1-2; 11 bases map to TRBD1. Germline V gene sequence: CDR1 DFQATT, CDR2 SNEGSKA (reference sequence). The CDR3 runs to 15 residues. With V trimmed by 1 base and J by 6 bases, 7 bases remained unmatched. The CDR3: CSARGGGQGAHGYTF. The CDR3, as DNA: TGCAGTGCTAGAGGTGGTGGACAGGGGGCACATGGCTACACCTTC.

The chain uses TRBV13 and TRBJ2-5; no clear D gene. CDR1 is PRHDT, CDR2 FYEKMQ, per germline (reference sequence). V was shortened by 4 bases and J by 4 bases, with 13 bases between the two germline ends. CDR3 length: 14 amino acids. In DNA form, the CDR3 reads TGTGCCAGCAGCTCCATCGGTCTAGGAGAGACCCAGTACTTC. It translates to CASSSIGLGETQYF.

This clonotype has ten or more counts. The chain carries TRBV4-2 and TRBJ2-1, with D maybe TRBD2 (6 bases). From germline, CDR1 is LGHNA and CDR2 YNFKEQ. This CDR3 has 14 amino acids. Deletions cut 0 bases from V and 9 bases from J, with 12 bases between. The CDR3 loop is CASSQDSRGTEQFF. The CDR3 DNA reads TGTGCCAGCAGCCAAGATAGTCGCGGGACTGAGCAGTTCTTC.

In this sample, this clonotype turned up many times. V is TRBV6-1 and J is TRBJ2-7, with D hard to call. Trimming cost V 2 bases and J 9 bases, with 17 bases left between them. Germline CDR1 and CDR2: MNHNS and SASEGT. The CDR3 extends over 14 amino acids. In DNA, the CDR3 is TGTGCCAGCAGTGAACCCTACGGAAGGATAACGCAGTACTTC. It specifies CASSEPYGRITQYF.

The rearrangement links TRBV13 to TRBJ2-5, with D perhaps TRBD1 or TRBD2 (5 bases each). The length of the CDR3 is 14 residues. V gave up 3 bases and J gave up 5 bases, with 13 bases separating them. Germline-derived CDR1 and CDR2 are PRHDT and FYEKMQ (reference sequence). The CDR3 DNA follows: TGTGCCAGCAGCTTGGGGACCCGTCAGGAGACCCAGTACTTC. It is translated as CASSLGTRQETQYF.

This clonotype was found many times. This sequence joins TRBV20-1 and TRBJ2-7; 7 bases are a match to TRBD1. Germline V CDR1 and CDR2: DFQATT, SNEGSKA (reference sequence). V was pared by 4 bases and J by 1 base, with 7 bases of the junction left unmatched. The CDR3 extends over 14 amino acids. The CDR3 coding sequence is TGCAGTGCTACTTGGGACAGTGTTTCCTACGAGCAGTACTTC. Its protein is CSATWDSVSYEQYF.

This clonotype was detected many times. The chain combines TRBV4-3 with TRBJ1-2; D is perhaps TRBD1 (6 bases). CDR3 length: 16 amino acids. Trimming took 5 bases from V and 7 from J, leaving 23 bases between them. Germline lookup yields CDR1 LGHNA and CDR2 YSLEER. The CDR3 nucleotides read TGCGCCAGCAGCTCTCCGGGACAAGGAACCAGTGGTGGCTACACCTTC. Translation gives CASSSPGQGTSGGYTF.

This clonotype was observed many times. This chain's CDR3 is CSAEGINTGELFF. Here the CDR3 DNA reads TGCAGTGCTGAGGGGATAAACACCGGGGAGCTGTTTTTT. The gene calls are TRBV20-1 and TRBJ2-2; D tentatively reads TRBD1 or TRBD2 (5 bases each). This CDR3 has 13 amino acids. CDR1 and CDR2 (germline): DFQATT, SNEGSKA (reference sequence). V was trimmed by 5 bases and J by 2 bases, leaving 9 bases between them.

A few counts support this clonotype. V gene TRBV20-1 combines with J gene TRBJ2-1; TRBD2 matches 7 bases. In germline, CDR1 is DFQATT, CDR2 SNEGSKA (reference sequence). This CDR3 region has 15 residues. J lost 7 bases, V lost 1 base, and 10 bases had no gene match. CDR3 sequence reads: CSARGGSGPRNEQFF. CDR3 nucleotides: TGCAGTGCTAGAGGAGGTAGCGGGCCTAGGAATGAGCAGTTCTTC.

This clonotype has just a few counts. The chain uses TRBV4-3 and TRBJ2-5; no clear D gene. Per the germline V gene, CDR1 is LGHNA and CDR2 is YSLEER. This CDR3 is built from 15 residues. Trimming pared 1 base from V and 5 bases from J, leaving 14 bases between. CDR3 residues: CASSQGSMIGETQYF. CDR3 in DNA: TGCGCCAGCAGCCAAGGATCCATGATCGGGGAGACCCAGTACTTC.

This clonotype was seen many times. The CDR3 nucleotides read TGTGCCAGCAGTCCAACGGGACTAGCGGGGAGCATGAACACCGGGGAGCTGTTTTTT. Its protein is CASSPTGLAGSMNTGELFF. The rearrangement links TRBV12-3 or TRBV12-4 to TRBJ2-2; 13 positions match TRBD2. The CDR3 is 19 amino acids. Trimming at V came to 5 bases and at J to 1 base, leaving 10 bases not matched to a gene.

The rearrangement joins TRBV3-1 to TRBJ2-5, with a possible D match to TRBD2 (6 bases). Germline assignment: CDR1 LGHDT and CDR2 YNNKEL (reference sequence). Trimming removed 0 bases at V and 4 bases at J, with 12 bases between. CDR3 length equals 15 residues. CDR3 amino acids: CASSQEGGTGETQYF. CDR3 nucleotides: TGTGCCAGCAGCCAAGAGGGCGGGACGGGAGAGACCCAGTACTTC.

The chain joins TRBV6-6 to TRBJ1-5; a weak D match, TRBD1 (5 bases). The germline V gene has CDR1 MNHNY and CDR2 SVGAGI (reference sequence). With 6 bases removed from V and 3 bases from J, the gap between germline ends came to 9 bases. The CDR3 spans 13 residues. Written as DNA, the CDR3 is TGTGCCAGCAGATTGGGGACCAATCAGCCCCAGCATTTT. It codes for CASRLGTNQPQHF.

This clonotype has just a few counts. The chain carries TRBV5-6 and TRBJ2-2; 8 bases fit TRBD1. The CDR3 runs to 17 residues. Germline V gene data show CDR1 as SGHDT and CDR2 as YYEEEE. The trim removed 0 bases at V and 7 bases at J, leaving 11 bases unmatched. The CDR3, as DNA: TGTGCCAGCAGCTTGGATTTTAGGCAGGGGGCTGACGGGGAGCTGTTTTTT. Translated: CASSLDFRQGADGELFF.

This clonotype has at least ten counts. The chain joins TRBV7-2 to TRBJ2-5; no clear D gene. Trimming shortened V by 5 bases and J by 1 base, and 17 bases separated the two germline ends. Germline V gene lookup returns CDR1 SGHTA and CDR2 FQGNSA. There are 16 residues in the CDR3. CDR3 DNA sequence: TGTGCCAGCAGCCCGCACGGACGGATTCTCCAAGAGACCCAGTACTTC. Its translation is CASSPHGRILQETQYF.

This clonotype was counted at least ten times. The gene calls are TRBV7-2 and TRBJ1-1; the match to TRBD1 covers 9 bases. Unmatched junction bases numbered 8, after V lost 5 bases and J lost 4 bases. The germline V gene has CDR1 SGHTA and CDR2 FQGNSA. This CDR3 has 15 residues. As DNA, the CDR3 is TGTGCCAGCAGCCCCTGGACAGGGGACGCCACTGAAGCTTTCTTT. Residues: CASSPWTGDATEAFF.

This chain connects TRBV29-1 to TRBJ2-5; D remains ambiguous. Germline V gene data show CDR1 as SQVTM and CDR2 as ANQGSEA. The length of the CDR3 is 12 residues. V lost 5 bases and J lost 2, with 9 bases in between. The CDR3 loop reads CSVYTVQETQYF. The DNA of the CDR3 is TGCAGCGTTTATACAGTACAAGAGACCCAGTACTTC.

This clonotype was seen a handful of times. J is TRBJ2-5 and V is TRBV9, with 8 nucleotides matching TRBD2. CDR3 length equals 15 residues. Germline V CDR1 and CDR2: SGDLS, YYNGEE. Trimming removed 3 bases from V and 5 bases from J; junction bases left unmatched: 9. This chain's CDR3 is CASSEGTSSGETQYF. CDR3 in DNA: TGTGCCAGCAGCGAGGGGACTAGTTCGGGGGAGACCCAGTACTTC. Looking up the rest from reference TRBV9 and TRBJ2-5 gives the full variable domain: DSGVTQTPKHLITATGQRVTLRCSPRSGDLSVYWYQQSLDQGLQFLIQYYNGEERAKGNILERFSAQQFPDLHSELNLSSLELGDSALYFCASSEGTSSGETQYFGPGTRLLVL.

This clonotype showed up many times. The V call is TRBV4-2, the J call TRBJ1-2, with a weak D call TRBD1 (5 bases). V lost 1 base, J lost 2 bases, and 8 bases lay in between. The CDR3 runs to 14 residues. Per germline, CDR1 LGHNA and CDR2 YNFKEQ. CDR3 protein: CASSQATANYGYTF. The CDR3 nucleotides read TGTGCCAGCAGCCAAGCGACAGCCAACTATGGCTACACCTTC.

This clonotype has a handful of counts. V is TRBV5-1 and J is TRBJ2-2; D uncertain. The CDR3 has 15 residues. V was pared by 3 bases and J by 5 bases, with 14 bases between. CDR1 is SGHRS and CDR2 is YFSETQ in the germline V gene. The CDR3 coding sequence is TGCGCCAGCAGCTCGCTGGACGAACCTACCGGGGAGCTGTTTTTT. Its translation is CASSSLDEPTGELFF.

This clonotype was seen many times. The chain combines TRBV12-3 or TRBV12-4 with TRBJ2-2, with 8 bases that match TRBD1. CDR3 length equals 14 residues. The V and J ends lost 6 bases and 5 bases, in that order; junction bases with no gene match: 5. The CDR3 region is CASRSTGETGELFF. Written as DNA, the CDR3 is TGTGCCAGCAGGTCGACAGGGGAAACCGGGGAGCTGTTTTTT.

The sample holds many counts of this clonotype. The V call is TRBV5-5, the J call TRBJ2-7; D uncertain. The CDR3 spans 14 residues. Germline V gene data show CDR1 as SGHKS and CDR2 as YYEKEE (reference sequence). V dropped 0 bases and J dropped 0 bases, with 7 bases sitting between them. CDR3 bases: TGTGCCAGCAGCTTGGATTATCCCTCCTACGAGCAGTACGTC. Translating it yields CASSLDYPSYEQYV.

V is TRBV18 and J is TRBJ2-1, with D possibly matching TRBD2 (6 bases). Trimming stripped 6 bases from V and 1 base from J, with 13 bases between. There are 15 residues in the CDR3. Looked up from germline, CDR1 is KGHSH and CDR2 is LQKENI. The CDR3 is CASSVGTPSYNEQFF. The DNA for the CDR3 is TGTGCCAGCTCCGTCGGGACTCCTTCCTACAATGAGCAGTTCTTC. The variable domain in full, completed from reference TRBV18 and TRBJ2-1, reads NAGVMQNPRHLVRRRGQEARLRCSPMKGHSHVYWYRQLPEEGLKFMVYLQKENIIDESGMPKERFSAEFPKEGPSILRIQQVVRGDSAAYFCASSVGTPSYNEQFFGPGTRLTVL.

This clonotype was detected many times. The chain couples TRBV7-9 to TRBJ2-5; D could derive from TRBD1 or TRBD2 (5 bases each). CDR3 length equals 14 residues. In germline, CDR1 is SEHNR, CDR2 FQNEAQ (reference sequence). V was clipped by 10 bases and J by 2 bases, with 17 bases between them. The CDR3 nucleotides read TGTGCCATACATTGGGACGAGGGGCAAGAGACCCAGTACTTC. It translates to CAIHWDEGQETQYF.